By its share, the clone carrying this T cell receptor beta chain is large. Its antigen is unknown. The sample is drawn from a study of immune cell composition in non-small cell lung cancer. Across the whole study: Histologic subtype was mainly adenocarcinoma or squamous cell carcinoma. The study, taken as a whole, reports: No significant correlation existed between pack-years smoked and tumour clonality. In adenocarcinoma, maximal tumour-associated clone frequency tracked TIL tumour reactivity.

The normal lung sample lay at least 3 cm, and maximally far, from the tumour. This table comes from immunoSEQ multiplex PCR, and its TCRdb copy is limited to in-frame clones, with some not included. Here the sample spans around 3,000 clones, around 70% being singletons. The CDR3 extends over 16 amino acids. Germline V lookup: CDR1 SGHTA, CDR2 FQGTGA. V shed 5 bases, J shed 1 base, and the junction held 10 bases outside the gene matches. The sample was non-adjacent lung tissue. The sequence was obtained from a human donor with non-small cell lung cancer. V is TRBV7-3 and J is TRBJ1-1; 7 bases fit TRBD1. CDR3 bases: TGTGCCAGCAGCGCCCGACCACAGGGGAAGAACACTGAAGCTTTCTTT. It is translated as CASSARPQGKNTEAFF.